This T cell receptor (beta chain) was recorded in a study of CXCR3-negative and CXCR3-positive naive CD8 T cells. CDR1 and CDR2 from the germline V gene are DFQATT and SNEGSKA (reference sequence). CDR3 length equals 16 residues. General study results and limits: The TRB CDR3s that CXCR3-positive naive cells carried were more hydrophobic than those of CXCR3-negative naive cells. Naive subsets were similarly diverse, while memory CD8+ repertoires were much less diverse.

Via 5' RACE with UMI labels, TRB cDNA libraries were prepared. TCRdb reprocessed the 5' RACE reads and keeps a single row for each CDR3 protein, giving no DNA. The table lists about 120,000 distinct CDR3 sequences. Comment on this clonotype: Its target is unknown.

CD45RO-CCR7+CD27+CD95- expression identified naive CD8+ T cells. The receptor was derived from a human donor in good health. Some clones in this sample may be carry-over from other donors' samples. J is TRBJ2-7 and V is TRBV20-1; TCRdb proposes TRBD1, but this gene call is untestable without DNA. The sample comprised naive CXCR3+ CD8+ T cells from blood. As for subset: CD45RO-CCR7+CD27+CD95- naive CD8+ T cells expressing CXCR3 (TNR3+). The CDR3 here is CSANGPGQGFPYEQYF.